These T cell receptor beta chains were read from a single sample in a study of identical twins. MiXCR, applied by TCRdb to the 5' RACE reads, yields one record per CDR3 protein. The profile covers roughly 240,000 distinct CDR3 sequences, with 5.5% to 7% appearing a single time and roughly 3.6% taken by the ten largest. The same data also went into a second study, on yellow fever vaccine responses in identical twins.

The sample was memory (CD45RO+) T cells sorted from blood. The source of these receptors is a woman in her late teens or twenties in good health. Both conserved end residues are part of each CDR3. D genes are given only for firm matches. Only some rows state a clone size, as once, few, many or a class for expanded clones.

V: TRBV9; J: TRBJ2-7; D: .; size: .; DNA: TGTGCCAGCAGCCCGGGTCGTGGAGGGGGGTACGAGCAGTACTTC; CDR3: CASSPGRGGGYEQYF
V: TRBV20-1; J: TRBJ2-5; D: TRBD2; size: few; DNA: TGCAGTGCTAGGGGTTTACTAGCGGCCAAAGAGACCCAGTACTTC; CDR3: CSARGLLAAKETQYF
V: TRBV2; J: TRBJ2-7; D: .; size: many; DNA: TGTGCCAGCAACGAGCAAGGGGAGCAGTACTTC; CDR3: CASNEQGEQYF
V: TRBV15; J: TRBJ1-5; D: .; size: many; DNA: TGTGCCACCAGCGTGGCAGGGAAAAATCAGCCCCAGCATTTT; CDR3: CATSVAGKNQPQHF
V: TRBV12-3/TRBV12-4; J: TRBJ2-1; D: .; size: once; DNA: TGTGCCATCTGTTTAGTGGTATTTGGCGGGACGGCCCTCAATGAGCAGTTCTTC; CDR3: CAICLVVFGGTALNEQFF
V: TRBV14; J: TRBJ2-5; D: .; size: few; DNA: TGTGCCAGCAGCCTCAGATGGGGGCAAGAGACCCAGTACTTC; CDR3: CASSLRWGQETQYF
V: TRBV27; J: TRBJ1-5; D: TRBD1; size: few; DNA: TGTGCCAGCAGTGGATCTCCTCTCTCCGGGACAGGCTACAATCAGCCCCAGCATTTT; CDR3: CASSGSPLSGTGYNQPQHF
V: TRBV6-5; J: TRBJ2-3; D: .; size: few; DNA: TGTGCCAGCAGGGACGGGTGGAATACGCAGTATTTT; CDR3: CASRDGWNTQYF
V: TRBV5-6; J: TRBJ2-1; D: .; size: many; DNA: TGTGCCAGCAGCTCCGGACAGGGAGGGTACAATGAGCAGTTCTTC; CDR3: CASSSGQGGYNEQFF
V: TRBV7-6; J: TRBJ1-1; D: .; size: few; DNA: TGTGCCAGCAGCTTAGCGGGGGAGGGCACTGAAGCTTTCTTT; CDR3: CASSLAGEGTEAFF
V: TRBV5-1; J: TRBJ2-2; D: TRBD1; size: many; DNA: TGCGCCAGCAGCTCCCCTCGGACAGGGGGAAACACCGGGGAGCTGTTTTTT; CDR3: CASSSPRTGGNTGELFF
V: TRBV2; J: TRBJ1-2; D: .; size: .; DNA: TGTGCCAGCATCCCGGTGGCAGAGGGGGGCTATGGCTACACCTTC; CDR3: CASIPVAEGGYGYTF
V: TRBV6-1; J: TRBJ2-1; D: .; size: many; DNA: TGTGCCAGCAGCCCGCGGGACCGGGACAATGAGCAGTTCTTC; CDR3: CASSPRDRDNEQFF
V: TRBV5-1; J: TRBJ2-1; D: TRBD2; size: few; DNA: TGCGCCAGCAGCTCCGGACTAGCGGGAATAGGGAATGAGCAGTTCTTC; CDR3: CASSSGLAGIGNEQFF
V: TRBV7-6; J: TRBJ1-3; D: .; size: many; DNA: TGTGCCAGCAGCCCCGGCCCAGGCTCTGGAAACACCATATATTTT; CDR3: CASSPGPGSGNTIYF
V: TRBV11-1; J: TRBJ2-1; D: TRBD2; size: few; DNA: TGTGCCAGCCGGGGGGGGAGCGGGAGCTCCTACAATGAGCAGTTCTTC; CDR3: CASRGGSGSSYNEQFF
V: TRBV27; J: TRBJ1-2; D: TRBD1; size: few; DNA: TGTGCCAGCAGTTGGGACAGAAATGCGGGTGGCTACACCTTC; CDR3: CASSWDRNAGGYTF
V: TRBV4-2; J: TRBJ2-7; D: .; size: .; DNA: TGTGCCAGCAGCCAAGGGGCCAGCTTAGCGCGCGAGCAGTACTTC; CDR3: CASSQGASLAREQYF
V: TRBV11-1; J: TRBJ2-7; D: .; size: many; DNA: TGTGCCAGCAGCTTAAACGGACAAACCTACGAGCAGTACTTC; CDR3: CASSLNGQTYEQYF
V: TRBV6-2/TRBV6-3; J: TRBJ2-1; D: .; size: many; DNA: TGTGCCAGCAGTTACGCTAGCGCCCTGGGGGAGCAGTTCTTC; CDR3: CASSYASALGEQFF
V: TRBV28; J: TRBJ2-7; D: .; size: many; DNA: TGTGCCAGCAACTACCCAGCCCTCTCCTACGAGCAGTACTTC; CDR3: CASNYPALSYEQYF
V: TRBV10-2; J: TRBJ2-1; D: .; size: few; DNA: TGCGCCAGCAGTTTTCCCCCCCAACAGGCAAGAAATGAGCAGTTCTTC; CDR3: CASSFPPQQARNEQFF
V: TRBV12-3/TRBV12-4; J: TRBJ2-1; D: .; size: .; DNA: TGTGCCAGCAGCCTTAGGGGGGGCGCTTACAATGAGCAGTTCTTC; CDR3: CASSLRGGAYNEQFF
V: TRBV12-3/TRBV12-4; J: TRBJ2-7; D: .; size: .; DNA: TGTGCCAGCAGTTTGGGGGGACCCGAGCAGTACTTC; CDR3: CASSLGGPEQYF
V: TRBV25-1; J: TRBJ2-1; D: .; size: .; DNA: TGTGCCAGCAAGGGTGCGAACAATGAGCAGTTCTTC; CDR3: CASKGANNEQFF
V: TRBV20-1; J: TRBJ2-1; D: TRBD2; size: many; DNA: TGCAGTGCTGCCCTAGCGGGAGGGCCAAAATACAATGAGCAGTTCTTC; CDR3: CSAALAGGPKYNEQFF
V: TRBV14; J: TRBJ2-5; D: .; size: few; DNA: TGTGCCAGCAGCCTTTGGAGCCAAGAGACCCAGTACTTC; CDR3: CASSLWSQETQYF
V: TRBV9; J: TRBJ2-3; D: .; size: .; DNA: TGTGCCAGCAGCGTAGCCCCCCGCACAGATACGCAGTATTTT; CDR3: CASSVAPRTDTQYF